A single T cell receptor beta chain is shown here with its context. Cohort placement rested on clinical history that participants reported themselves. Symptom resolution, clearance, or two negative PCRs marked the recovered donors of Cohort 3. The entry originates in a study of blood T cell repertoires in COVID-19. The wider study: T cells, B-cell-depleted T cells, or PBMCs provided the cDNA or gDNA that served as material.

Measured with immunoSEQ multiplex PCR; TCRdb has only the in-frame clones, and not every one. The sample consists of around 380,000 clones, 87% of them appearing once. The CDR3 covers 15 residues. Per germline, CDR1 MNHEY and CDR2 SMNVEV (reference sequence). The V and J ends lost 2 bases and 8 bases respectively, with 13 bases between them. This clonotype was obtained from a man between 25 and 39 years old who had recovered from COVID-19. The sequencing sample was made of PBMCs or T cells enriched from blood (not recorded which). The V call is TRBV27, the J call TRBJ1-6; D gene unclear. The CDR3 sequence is CASSLEAGRDSPLHF. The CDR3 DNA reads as TGTGCCAGCAGTTTAGAAGCGGGGAGGGATTCACCCCTCCACTTT.